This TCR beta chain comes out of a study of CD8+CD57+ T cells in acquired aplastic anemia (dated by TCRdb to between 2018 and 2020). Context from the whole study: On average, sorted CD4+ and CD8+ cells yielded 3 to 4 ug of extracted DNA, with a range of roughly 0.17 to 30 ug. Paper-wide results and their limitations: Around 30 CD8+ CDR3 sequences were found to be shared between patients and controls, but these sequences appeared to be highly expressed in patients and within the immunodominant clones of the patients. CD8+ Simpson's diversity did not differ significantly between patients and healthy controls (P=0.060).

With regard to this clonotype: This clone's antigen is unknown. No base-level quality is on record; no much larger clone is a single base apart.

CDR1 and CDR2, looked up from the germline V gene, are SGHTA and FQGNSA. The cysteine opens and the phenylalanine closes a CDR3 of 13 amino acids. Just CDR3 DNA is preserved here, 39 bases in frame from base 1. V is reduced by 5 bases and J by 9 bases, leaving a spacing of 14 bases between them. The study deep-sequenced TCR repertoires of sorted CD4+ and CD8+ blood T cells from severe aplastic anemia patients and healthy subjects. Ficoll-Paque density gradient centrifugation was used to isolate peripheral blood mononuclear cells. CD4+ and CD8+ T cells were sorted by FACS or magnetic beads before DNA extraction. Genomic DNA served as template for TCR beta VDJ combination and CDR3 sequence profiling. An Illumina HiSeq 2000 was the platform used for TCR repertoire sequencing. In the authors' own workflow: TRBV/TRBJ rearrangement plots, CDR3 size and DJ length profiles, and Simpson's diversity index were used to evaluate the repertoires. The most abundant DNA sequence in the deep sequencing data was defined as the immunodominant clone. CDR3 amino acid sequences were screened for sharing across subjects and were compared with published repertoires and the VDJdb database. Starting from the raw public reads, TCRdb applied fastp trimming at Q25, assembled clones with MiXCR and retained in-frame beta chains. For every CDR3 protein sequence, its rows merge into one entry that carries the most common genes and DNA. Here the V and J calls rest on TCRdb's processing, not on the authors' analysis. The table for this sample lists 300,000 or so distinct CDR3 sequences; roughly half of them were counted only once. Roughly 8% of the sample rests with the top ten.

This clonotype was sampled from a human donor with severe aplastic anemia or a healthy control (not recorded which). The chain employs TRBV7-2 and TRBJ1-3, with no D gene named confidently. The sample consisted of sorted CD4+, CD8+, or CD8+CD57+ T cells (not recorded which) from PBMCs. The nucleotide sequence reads TGTGCCAGCAGCCCCAACAGCGGCGTCACCATATATTTT. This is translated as CASSPNSGVTIYF.